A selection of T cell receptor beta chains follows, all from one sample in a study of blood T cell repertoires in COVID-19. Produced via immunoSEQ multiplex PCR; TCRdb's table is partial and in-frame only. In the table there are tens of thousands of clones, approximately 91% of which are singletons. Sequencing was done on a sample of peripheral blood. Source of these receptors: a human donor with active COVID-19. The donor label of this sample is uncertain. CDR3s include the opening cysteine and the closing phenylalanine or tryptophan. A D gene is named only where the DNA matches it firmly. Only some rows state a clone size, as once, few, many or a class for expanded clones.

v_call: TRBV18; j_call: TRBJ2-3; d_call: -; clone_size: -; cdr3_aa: CASSPGDTQYF; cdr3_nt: TGTGCCAGCTCACCAGGCGATACGCAGTATTTT
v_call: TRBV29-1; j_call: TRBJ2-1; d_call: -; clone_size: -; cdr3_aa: CSADRSGDNEQFF; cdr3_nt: TGCAGCGCAGACCGTAGCGGTGACAATGAGCAGTTCTTC
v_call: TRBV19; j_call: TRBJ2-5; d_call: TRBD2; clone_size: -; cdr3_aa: CASSGRHKLAGTIQETQYF; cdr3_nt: TGTGCCAGTTCCGGGCGGCATAAACTAGCGGGGACTATACAAGAGACCCAGTACTTC
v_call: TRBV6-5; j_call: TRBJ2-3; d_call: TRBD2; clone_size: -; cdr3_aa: CASSRVAGVDTQYF; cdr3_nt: TGTGCCAGCAGTCGGGTAGCGGGAGTAGATACGCAGTATTTT
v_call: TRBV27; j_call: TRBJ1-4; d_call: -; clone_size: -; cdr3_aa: CASREDRREKLFF; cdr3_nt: TGTGCCAGCAGGGAGGACAGACGTGAAAAACTGTTTTTT
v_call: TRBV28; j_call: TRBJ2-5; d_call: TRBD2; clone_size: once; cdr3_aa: CASSTPTSGQETQYF; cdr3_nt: TGTGCCAGCAGTACCCCGACTAGCGGGCAAGAGACCCAGTACTTC
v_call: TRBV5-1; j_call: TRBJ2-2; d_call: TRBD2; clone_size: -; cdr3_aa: CASSSGSDTGELFF; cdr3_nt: TGCGCCAGTTCTAGCGGGAGTGACACCGGGGAGCTGTTTTTT
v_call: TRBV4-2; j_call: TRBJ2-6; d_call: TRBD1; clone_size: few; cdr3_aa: CASSSQTGGSGANVLTF; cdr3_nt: TGTGCCAGCAGCTCGCAGACAGGGGGCTCTGGGGCCAACGTCCTGACTTTC
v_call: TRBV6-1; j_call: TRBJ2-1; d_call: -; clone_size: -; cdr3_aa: CASSEGHNEQFF; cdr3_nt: TGTGCCAGCAGTGAGGGCCATAATGAGCAGTTCTTC
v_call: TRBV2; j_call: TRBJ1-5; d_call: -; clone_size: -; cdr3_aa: CASSVLRGAGQPQHF; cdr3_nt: TGTGCCAGCAGTGTGTTGCGGGGGGCGGGTCAGCCCCAGCATTTT
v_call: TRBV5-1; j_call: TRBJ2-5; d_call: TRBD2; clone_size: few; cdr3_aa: CASSPSGTSRGETQYF; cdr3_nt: TGCGCCAGCAGCCCATCTGGGACTAGCCGGGGAGAGACCCAGTACTTC
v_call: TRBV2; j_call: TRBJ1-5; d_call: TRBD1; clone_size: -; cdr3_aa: CASQDRGGQPQHF; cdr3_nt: TGTGCCTCCCAGGACAGGGGAGGACAGCCCCAGCATTTT
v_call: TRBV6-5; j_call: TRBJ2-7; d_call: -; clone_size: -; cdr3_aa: CASRVDRRYEQYF; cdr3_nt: TGTGCCAGCAGAGTGGACAGACGCTACGAGCAGTACTTC
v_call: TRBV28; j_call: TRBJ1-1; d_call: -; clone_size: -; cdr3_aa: CASTLQGRRAFF; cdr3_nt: TGTGCCAGCACCTTGCAGGGGAGAAGAGCTTTCTTT
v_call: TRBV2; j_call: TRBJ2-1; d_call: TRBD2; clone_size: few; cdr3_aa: CASSAFLSGRSNEQFF; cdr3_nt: TGTGCCAGCAGTGCTTTTTTGAGCGGGAGAAGCAATGAGCAGTTCTTC
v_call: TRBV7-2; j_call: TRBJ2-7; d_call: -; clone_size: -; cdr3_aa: CASSWGDRPYEQYF; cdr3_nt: TGTGCCAGCAGCTGGGGGGACAGACCCTACGAGCAGTACTTC
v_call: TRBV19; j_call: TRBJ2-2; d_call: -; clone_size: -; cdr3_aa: CASRTGPAGELFF; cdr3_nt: TGTGCCAGTAGAACAGGGCCCGCCGGGGAGCTGTTTTTT
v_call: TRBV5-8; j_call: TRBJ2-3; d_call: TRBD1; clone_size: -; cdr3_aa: CASSSHQGVFGTDTQYF; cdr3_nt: TGTGCCAGCAGCTCCCACCAGGGGGTCTTTGGGACAGATACGCAGTATTTT
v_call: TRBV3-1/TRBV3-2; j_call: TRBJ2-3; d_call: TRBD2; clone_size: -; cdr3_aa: CASSLWTSGSPDTQYF; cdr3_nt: TGTGCCAGCAGCCTCTGGACTAGCGGGAGCCCCGATACGCAGTATTTT
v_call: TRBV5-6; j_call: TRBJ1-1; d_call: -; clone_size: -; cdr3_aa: CASSFGNTEAFF; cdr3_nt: TGTGCCAGCAGCTTCGGGAACACTGAAGCTTTCTTT
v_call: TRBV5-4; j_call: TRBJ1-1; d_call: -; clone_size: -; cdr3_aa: CASSSGQTEAFF; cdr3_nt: TGTGCCAGCAGCTCAGGACAGACTGAAGCTTTCTTT
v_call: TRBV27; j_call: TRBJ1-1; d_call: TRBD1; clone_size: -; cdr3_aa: CASSWTGTGRAEAFF; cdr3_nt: TGTGCCAGCAGTTGGACCGGGACAGGGAGGGCTGAAGCTTTCTTT
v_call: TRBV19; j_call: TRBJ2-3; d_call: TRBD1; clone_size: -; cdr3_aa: CASSISETGGNTQYF; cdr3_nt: TGTGCCAGTAGTATAAGTGAGACAGGGGGAAATACGCAGTATTTT
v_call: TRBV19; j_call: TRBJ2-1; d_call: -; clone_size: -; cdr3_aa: CASSSGNTNEQFF; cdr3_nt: TGTGCCAGTAGTAGCGGGAACACCAATGAGCAGTTCTTC
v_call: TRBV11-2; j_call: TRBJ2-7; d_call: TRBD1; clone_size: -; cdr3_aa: CASSARPDRAYEQYF; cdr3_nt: TGTGCCAGCAGCGCACGACCCGACAGGGCCTACGAGCAGTACTTC
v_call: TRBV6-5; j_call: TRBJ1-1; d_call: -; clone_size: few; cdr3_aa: CASTRVTDTEAFF; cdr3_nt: TGTGCTAGTACCAGGGTGACAGACACTGAAGCTTTCTTT
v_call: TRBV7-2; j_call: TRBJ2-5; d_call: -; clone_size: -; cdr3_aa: CASMDAGRYLETQYF; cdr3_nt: TGTGCCAGCATGGATGCAGGGAGGTATTTGGAGACCCAGTACTTC
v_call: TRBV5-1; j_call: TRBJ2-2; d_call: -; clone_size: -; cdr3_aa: CASSLDTNTGELFF; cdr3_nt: TGCGCCAGCAGCTTGGACACGAACACCGGGGAGCTGTTTTTT
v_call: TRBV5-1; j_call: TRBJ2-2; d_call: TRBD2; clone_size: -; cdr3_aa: CASSMTSGSPGELFF; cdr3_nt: TGCGCCAGCAGCATGACTAGCGGGAGCCCCGGGGAGCTGTTTTTT
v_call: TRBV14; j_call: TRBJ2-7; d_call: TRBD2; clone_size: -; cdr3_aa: CASGRASYEQYF; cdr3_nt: TGTGCAAGCGGGAGGGCCTCCTACGAGCAGTACTTC
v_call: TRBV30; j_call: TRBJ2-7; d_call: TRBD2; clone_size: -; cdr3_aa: CAWSRRGESEQYF; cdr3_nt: TGTGCCTGGAGTCGGCGGGGGGAGAGCGAGCAGTACTTC
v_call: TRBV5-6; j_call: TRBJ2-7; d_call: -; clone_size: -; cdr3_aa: CASSFLFRGLWDEQYF; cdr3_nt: TGTGCCAGCAGCTTTTTATTCAGGGGTCTTTGGGACGAGCAGTACTTC
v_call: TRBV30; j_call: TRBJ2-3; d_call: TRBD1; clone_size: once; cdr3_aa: CAWGTGGTDTQYF; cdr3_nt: TGTGCCTGGGGGACAGGGGGGACAGATACGCAGTATTTT
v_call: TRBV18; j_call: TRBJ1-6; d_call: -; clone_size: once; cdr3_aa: CASSQQPGSPLHF; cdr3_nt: TGTGCCAGCTCACAACAACCGGGATCACCCCTCCACTTT
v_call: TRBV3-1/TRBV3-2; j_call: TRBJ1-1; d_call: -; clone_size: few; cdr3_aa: CASSQEQVAFF; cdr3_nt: TGTGCCAGCAGCCAAGAGCAGGTGGCTTTCTTT
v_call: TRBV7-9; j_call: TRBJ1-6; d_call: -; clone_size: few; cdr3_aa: CASSLAGPEGSPLHF; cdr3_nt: TGTGCCAGCAGCTTAGCCGGCCCGGAGGGTTCACCCCTCCACTTT
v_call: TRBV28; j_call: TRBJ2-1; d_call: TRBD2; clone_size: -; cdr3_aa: CASSLPGGSSYNEQFF; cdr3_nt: TGTGCCAGCAGTTTACCAGGCGGGAGCTCCTACAATGAGCAGTTCTTC
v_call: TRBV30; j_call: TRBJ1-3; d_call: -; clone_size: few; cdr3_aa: CARSGASGNTIYF; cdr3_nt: TGTGCCAGGTCTGGGGCCTCTGGAAACACCATATATTTT
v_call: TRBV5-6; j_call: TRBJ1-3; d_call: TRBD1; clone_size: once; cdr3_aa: CASSLGQGTGNTIYF; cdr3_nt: TGTGCCAGCAGCTTGGGACAGGGCACTGGAAACACCATATATTTT
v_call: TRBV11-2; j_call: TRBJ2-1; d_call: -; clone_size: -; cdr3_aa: CASSSLGARGAYNEQFF; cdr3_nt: TGTGCCAGCAGCTCCCTCGGGGCCCGCGGGGCTTACAATGAGCAGTTCTTC
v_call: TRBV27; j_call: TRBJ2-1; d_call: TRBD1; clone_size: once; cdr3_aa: CASNHRGPGEQFF; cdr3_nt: TGTGCCAGCAACCACAGGGGCCCAGGAGAGCAGTTCTTC
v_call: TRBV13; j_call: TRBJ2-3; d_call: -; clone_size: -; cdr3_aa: CASSATQGSSTDTQYF; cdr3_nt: TGTGCCAGCAGCGCCACACAGGGTAGCAGCACAGATACGCAGTATTTT
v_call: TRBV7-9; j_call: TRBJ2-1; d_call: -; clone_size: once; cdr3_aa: CASTPWGGNDNEQFF; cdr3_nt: TGTGCCAGCACCCCATGGGGCGGGAACGACAATGAGCAGTTCTTC
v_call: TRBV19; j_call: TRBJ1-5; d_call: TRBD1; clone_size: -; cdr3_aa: CASTQDRISWPQHF; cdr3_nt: TGTGCCAGTACCCAGGACAGGATCAGCTGGCCCCAGCATTTT
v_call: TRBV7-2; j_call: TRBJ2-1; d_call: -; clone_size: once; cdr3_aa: CASIEGAGGSYNEQFF; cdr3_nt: TGTGCCAGCATCGAGGGGGCGGGAGGCTCCTACAATGAGCAGTTCTTC
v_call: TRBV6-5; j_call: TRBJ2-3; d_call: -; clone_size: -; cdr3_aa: CASSYSSRPSTDTQYF; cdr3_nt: TGTGCCAGCAGTTACTCGAGCAGGCCGAGCACAGATACGCAGTATTTT
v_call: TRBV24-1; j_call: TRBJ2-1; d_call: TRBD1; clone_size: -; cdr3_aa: CATSGWDRAVNEQFF; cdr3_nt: TGTGCCACCAGTGGGTGGGACAGGGCGGTCAATGAGCAGTTCTTC
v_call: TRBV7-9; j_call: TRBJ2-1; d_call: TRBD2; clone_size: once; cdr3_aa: CASSLGLAGGPVSYNEQFF; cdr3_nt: TGTGCCAGCAGCTTAGGACTAGCGGGAGGGCCCGTGTCCTACAATGAGCAGTTCTTC
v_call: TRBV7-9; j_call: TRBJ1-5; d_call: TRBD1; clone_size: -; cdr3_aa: CASSRGTGNQPQHF; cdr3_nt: TGTGCCAGCAGCAGGGGGACAGGTAATCAGCCCCAGCATTTT
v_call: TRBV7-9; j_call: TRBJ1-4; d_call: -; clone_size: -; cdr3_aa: CASSSNSMHTNEKLFF; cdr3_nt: TGTGCCAGCAGCTCCAACAGTATGCATACTAATGAAAAACTGTTTTTT
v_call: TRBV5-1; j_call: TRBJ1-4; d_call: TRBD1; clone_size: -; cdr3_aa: CASSGGQSNEKLFF; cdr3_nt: TGCGCCAGCAGCGGGGGACAGTCGAATGAAAAACTGTTTTTT
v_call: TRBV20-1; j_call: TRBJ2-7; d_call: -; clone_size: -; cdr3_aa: CSASNPGVGDEQYF; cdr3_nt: TGCAGTGCTAGTAACCCAGGGGTGGGGGACGAGCAGTACTTC
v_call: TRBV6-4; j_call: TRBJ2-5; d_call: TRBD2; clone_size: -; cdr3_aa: CASSDWTSGNQETQYF; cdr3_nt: TGTGCCAGCAGTGACTGGACTAGCGGGAACCAAGAGACCCAGTACTTC
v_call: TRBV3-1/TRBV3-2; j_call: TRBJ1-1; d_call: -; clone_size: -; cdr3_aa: CASSPGGANTEAFF; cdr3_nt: TGTGCCAGCAGCCCTGGCGGTGCCAACACTGAAGCTTTCTTT
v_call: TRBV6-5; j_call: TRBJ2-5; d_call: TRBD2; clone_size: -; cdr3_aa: CASSRLAGQETQYF; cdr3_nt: TGTGCCAGCAGTCGGCTAGCGGGCCAAGAGACCCAGTACTTC